One sample yielded the 32 T cell receptor beta chains listed below, sequenced in a study of T-cell reconstitution after alpha-beta-depleted transplantation in children (dated by TCRdb to the mid-2010s). Taken with the paper, the label for treatment or condition translates to: allogeneic hematopoietic cell transplantation with graft depleted of TCRalphabeta T cells and CD19 B cells. Libraries were prepared through PCR. Sequencing used an Illumina HiSeq 2500. To normalize quantification of the TCRbeta repertoire, the TCR libraries were built with molecular barcoding that relied on unique molecular identifiers. Starting from the raw public reads, TCRdb applied fastp trimming at Q25, assembled clones with MiXCR and retained in-frame beta chains. Here each entry gathers all rows of one CDR3 protein and keeps the most common genes and DNA. The sample table lists 100,000 to 120,000 distinct CDR3 sequences, approximately 6.6% of them with a count of one. Approximately 25% of the sample is in the top ten clones.

The source was PBMCs, mostly from graft donor cells, collected 360 days after TCRalphabeta/CD19-depleted stem cell transplant. Receptors were obtained from a male patient between 2 and 10 years old who had a stem cell transplant for acute lymphoblastic leukemia, so the T cells may come from the graft donor.

This rearrangement joins TRBV9 to TRBJ1-5; D unresolved. CDR3 length: 14 amino acids. Germline V gene lookup returns CDR1 SGDLS and CDR2 YYNGEE. Between the trimmed V and J ends, which lost 0 bases and 6 bases, there was a span of 10 bases. CDR3 sequence (DNA): TGTGCCAGCAGCGTAGGCCAGGTCGGTCAGCCCCAGCATTTT. It translates to CASSVGQVGQPQHF.

V and J are TRBV7-9 and TRBJ1-1; TRBD1 might be the D (6 bases). Germline assignment: CDR1 SEHNR and CDR2 FQNEAQ (reference sequence). The ends were cut back, 6 bases at V and 6 bases at J, with 14 bases in the middle. There are 13 residues in the CDR3. In DNA form, the CDR3 reads TGTGCCAGCAGTAGGGGGGAGAAACCTGAAGCTTTCTTT. Its translation is CASSRGEKPEAFF.

This clonotype was picked up many times. V gene TRBV27 combines with J gene TRBJ2-6, with D unresolved. Germline CDR1 MNHEY, CDR2 SMNVEV (reference sequence). V was clipped by 7 bases and J by 0 bases, with 4 bases between them. The CDR3 covers 13 residues. CDR3 DNA sequence: TGTGCCAGCAAACGCTCTGGGGCCAACGTCCTGACTTTC. Amino acid sequence: CASKRSGANVLTF.

The CDR3 spells CASSIEGTGGITGELFF. The CDR3 nucleotides are TGCGCCAGCAGCATCGAAGGGACAGGGGGTATCACCGGGGAGCTGTTTTTT. The V gene is TRBV5-1, the J gene TRBJ2-2, with 11 bases that match TRBD1. The CDR3 contains 17 residues. The V gene's germline CDR1 is SGHRS and CDR2 YFSETQ. V gave up 4 bases and J gave up 4 bases; unmatched junction bases: 9.

This clonotype was recorded at least ten times. The chain has TRBV6-2 or TRBV6-3 and TRBJ2-7; D remains unclear. The CDR3 runs 13 residues. Trimming took 4 bases from V and 3 from J, leaving 10 bases between them. CDR1 and CDR2 (germline): MNHEY, SVGEGT. The CDR3 nucleotides are TGTGCCAGCAGTTGGATAAGACTCTACGAGCAGTACTTC. The encoded protein is CASSWIRLYEQYF.

This clonotype was observed at least ten times. V gene TRBV12-3 or TRBV12-4 combines with J gene TRBJ2-1, with 12 bases fitting TRBD2. After removal of 6 bases from V and 5 bases from J, the junction contained 5 bases not matched to a gene. The CDR3 spans 15 residues. The chain's CDR3 is CASRWTSGNNNEQFF. CDR3 coding DNA: TGTGCCAGCAGATGGACTAGCGGGAACAACAATGAGCAGTTCTTC.

The sample holds many counts of this clonotype. V gene TRBV12-5 combines with J gene TRBJ1-2; a weak D match, TRBD1 (5 bases). CDR3 length: 16 residues. CDR1 is LGHNT, CDR2 FRNRAP, per germline. V shed 1 base and J shed 4 bases, with 16 bases lying between them. The DNA for the CDR3 is TGTGCTAGTGGTTTGGGAGTATCGGGACGGAGCTATGGCTACACCTTC. The encoded protein is CASGLGVSGRSYGYTF.

This clonotype occurred many times. The chain carries TRBV5-1 and TRBJ2-5; D is perhaps TRBD2 (5 bases). The germline V and J ends were trimmed by 5 bases and 7 bases, with 18 bases remaining between them. The CDR3 covers 14 residues. Per the germline V gene, CDR1 is SGHRS and CDR2 is YFSETQ. Here the CDR3 DNA reads TGCGCCAGCAGTCGGTTAAAGGCCGGGATGACCCAGTACTTC. Translated, it gives CASSRLKAGMTQYF.

In this sample, this clonotype turned up many times. This rearrangement joins TRBV5-6 to TRBJ2-7; possibly TRBD2 for D (5 bases). V was trimmed by 4 bases and J by 1 base, leaving 12 bases between them. In germline, CDR1 is SGHDT, CDR2 YYEEEE. The CDR3 is 14 amino acids. The CDR3 DNA sequence: TGTGCCAGCAGCCCCGGACTGGGTTCCTACGAGCAGTACTTC. As protein: CASSPGLGSYEQYF. The full variable domain, completed using reference TRBV5-6 and TRBJ2-7, is DAGVTQSPTHLIKTRGQQVTLRCSPKSGHDTVSWYQQALGQGPQFIFQYYEEEERQRGNFPDRFSGHQFPNYSSELNVNALLLGDSALYLCASSPGLGSYEQYFGPGTRLTVT.

This clonotype was counted a few times. The V call is TRBV13, the J call TRBJ1-1, with D uncertain. Germline values: CDR1 PRHDT, CDR2 FYEKMQ (reference sequence). The germline V and J ends were trimmed by 0 bases and 8 bases, with 7 bases remaining between them. The CDR3 consists of 12 residues. The chain's CDR3 is CASSLGLGEAFF. The CDR3 DNA reads as TGTGCCAGCAGCTTAGGCCTCGGGGAAGCTTTCTTT.

This chain joins TRBV6-1 and TRBJ2-1; D gene uncertain. CDR3 length: 15 residues. V dropped 5 bases and J dropped 0 bases, with 11 bases sitting between them. Germline V gene data show CDR1 as MNHNS and CDR2 as SASEGT. The CDR3 bases are TGTGCCAGCAGTATAGCCGTGAGCTCCTACAATGAGCAGTTCTTC. Its protein is CASSIAVSSYNEQFF.

This clonotype was seen only a few times. CDR3 in amino acids: CASSSPGLPSETQYF. The CDR3 DNA follows: TGCGCCAGCAGCTCACCGGGACTACCCTCGGAGACCCAGTACTTC. This chain links TRBV5-1 with TRBJ2-5, with 7 bases lining up with TRBD2. The V and J ends lost 3 bases and 5 bases, in that order; junction bases with no gene match: 10. This CDR3 is 15 amino acids long. Looked up from germline, CDR1 is SGHRS and CDR2 is YFSETQ. Full variable domain (missing parts from reference TRBV5-1 and TRBJ2-5): KAGVTQTPRYLIKTRGQQVTLSCSPISGHRSVSWYQQTPGQGLQFLFEYFSETQRNKGNFPGRFSGRQFSNSRSEMNVSTLELGDSALYLCASSSPGLPSETQYFGPGTRLLVL.

This clonotype was observed at least ten times. The chain uses TRBV12-3 or TRBV12-4 and TRBJ1-5, with D perhaps TRBD1 (6 bases). The ends were cut back, 5 bases at V and 5 bases at J, with 13 bases in the middle. The CDR3 spans 14 residues. As DNA, the CDR3 is TGTGCCAGCAGTCTTGGACAGTGGGATCAGCCCCAGCATTTT. Translating gives CASSLGQWDQPQHF.

This clonotype was recorded many times. The J gene is TRBJ2-2, the V gene TRBV7-9, with TRBD2 as a possible D gene (5 bases). CDR1 is SEHNR, CDR2 FQNEAQ, per germline (reference sequence). This CDR3 is 14 amino acids long. Trimming took 5 bases from V and 3 from J, leaving 10 bases between them. In nucleotides, the CDR3 is TGTGCCAGCAGCCTAGAGGACTACACCGGGGAGCTGTTTTTT. Translating gives CASSLEDYTGELFF.

This clonotype was detected ten times or more. The rearrangement uses TRBV28 and TRBJ2-2; 10 nucleotides line up with TRBD2. This CDR3 is built from 14 residues. Germline loops: CDR1 MDHEN, CDR2 SYDVKM. Trimming cost V 2 bases and J 8 bases; bases outside gene matches: 2. This CDR3 reads CASSLRLAGGELFF. The CDR3 nucleotides are TGTGCCAGCAGTTTACGACTAGCGGGTGGGGAGCTGTTTTTT. The full variable domain, its missing parts supplied by reference TRBV28 and TRBJ2-2, is DVKVTQSSRYLVKRTGEKVFLECVQDMDHENMFWYRQDPGLGLRLIYFSYDVKMKEKGDIPEGYSVSREKKERFSLILESASTNQTSMYLCASSLRLAGGELFFGEGSRLTVL.

The V and J genes are TRBV10-3 and TRBJ1-1; D is ambiguous. Trimming shortened V by 11 bases and J by 0 bases, and 13 bases separated the two germline ends. The CDR3 spans 13 residues. Germline CDR1 reads ENHRY; CDR2 reads SYGVKD. In nucleotides, the CDR3 is TGTGCCGCCGGGAGGGATTTGAACACTGAAGCTTTCTTT. Translating it yields CAAGRDLNTEAFF.

This clonotype was seen ten or more times. The chain uses TRBV27 and TRBJ1-1; D not certain. V was clipped by 8 bases and J by 3 bases, with 10 bases between them. Germline assignment: CDR1 MNHEY and CDR2 SMNVEV (reference sequence). CDR3 length: 12 amino acids. The CDR3 DNA reads TGTGCCAGCCCTACCCCGGACACTGAAGCTTTCTTT. The encoded protein is CASPTPDTEAFF.

This clonotype was picked up many times. The chain links TRBV7-2 to TRBJ1-2; 9 bases match TRBD1. The J segment lost 8 bases and the V segment lost 10 bases, leaving 8 bases of the junction unmatched. Germline CDR1 reads SGHTA; CDR2 reads FQGNSA. This CDR3 spans 12 amino acids. CDR3 loop: CATGTGNEGYTF. The CDR3 region has the DNA TGTGCCACCGGGACAGGGAACGAGGGCTACACCTTC.

DNA of the CDR3: TGCGCCAGCAGCCAAGTTGCCGGGGGGTCGCTATACAATGAGCAGTTCTTC. This gives the protein CASSQVAGGSLYNEQFF. The rearrangement links TRBV4-3 to TRBJ2-1; 7 positions match TRBD2. CDR1 is LGHNA, CDR2 YSLEER, per germline. The CDR3 runs to 17 residues. Germline trimming cut 1 base from V and 4 bases from J; bases unmatched to any gene: 10.

At least ten counts were recorded for this clonotype. The chain recombines TRBV6-2 or TRBV6-3 with TRBJ1-1; tentatively, D is TRBD1 (6 bases). Germline V gene lookup returns CDR1 MNHEY and CDR2 SVGEGT. This CDR3 has 11 amino acids. The chain's CDR3 is CAAGAGTEAFF. The CDR3 nucleotides are TGTGCGGCGGGGGCCGGCACTGAAGCTTTCTTT.

In this sample, this clonotype turned up many times. The genes are TRBV6-5 and TRBJ2-1, with D hard to call. V lost 0 bases to trimming and J lost 4 bases, with 13 bases between them. Germline-derived CDR1 and CDR2 are MNHEY and SVGAGI. The CDR3 is 16 amino acids. The CDR3 nucleotides are TGTGCCAGCAGTTACTCCCGGCGCGCATCGTACAATGAGCAGTTCTTC. Translated: CASSYSRRASYNEQFF.

This clonotype occurred many times. The rearrangement uses TRBV28 and TRBJ2-5; D unclear. This CDR3 is built from 16 residues. Trimming left V 4 bases short and J 0 bases short, with 15 bases between. Germline CDR1 is MDHEN and CDR2 is SYDVKM. CDR3 nucleotide sequence: TGTGCCAGCAGTTCAATCTACCGGGTGTACCAAGAGACCCAGTACTTC. Protein: CASSSIYRVYQETQYF.

The rearrangement links TRBV27 to TRBJ2-3, with 7 bases lining up with TRBD1. Germline loops: CDR1 MNHEY, CDR2 SMNVEV (reference sequence). The CDR3 spans 14 residues. V shed 5 bases and J 2 bases; nucleotides not matched to a gene: 4. Here the CDR3 DNA reads TGTGCCAGCAGTCCCGACAGGGCCACAGATACGCAGTATTTT. This sequence encodes CASSPDRATDTQYF.

The sample holds many counts of this clonotype. The V gene is TRBV21-1, the J gene TRBJ2-7; TRBD2 was called by the table and not checked on the DNA. TRBV21-1 is a documented pseudogene. The CDR3 runs 15 residues. The CDR3 sequence: CASSKGLAVSYEQYF. CDR3 in DNA: TGTGCCAGCAGCAAGGGACTAGCGGTCTCCTACGAGCAGTACTTC.

There are many counts of this clonotype. This chain links TRBV4-2 with TRBJ2-3, with D perhaps matching TRBD2 (6 bases). From germline, CDR1 is LGHNA and CDR2 YNFKEQ. This CDR3 spans 13 amino acids. V lost 4 bases and J 4 bases, leaving 9 bases between the germline ends. The CDR3 bases are TGTGCCAGCAGCCTACCGGGAGCAGATACGCAGTATTTT. This translates into CASSLPGADTQYF.

This clonotype has only a few counts. V and J are TRBV11-1 and TRBJ2-2; 9 nucleotides agree with TRBD1. With V trimmed by 4 bases and J by 7 bases, 19 bases remained unmatched. The germline CDR1 and CDR2 sequences are SGHAT and FQDESV (reference sequence). The CDR3 runs to 19 residues. The chain's CDR3 is CASSWRYRPGDRVIGELFF. As DNA, the CDR3 is TGTGCCAGCAGCTGGAGATATCGGCCTGGGGACAGGGTTATCGGGGAGCTGTTTTTT. The variable domain in full, with the rest retrieved from reference TRBV11-1 and TRBJ2-2, is EAEVAQSPRYKITEKSQAVAFWCDPISGHATLYWYRQILGQGPELLVQFQDESVVDDSQLPKDRFSAERLKGVDSTLKIQPAELGDSAMYLCASSWRYRPGDRVIGELFFGEGSRLTVL.

This clonotype was found a few times. V gene TRBV5-5 combines with J gene TRBJ1-2; no clear D gene. Trimming left V 1 base short and J 1 base short, with 8 bases between. The CDR3 runs 14 residues. Germline CDR1 and CDR2: SGHKS and YYEKEE (reference sequence). CDR3 region: CASSLPAYNYGYTF. CDR3 DNA sequence: TGTGCCAGCAGCTTGCCAGCCTATAACTATGGCTACACCTTC.

This clonotype was seen a handful of times. The chain is built from TRBV6-6 and TRBJ1-1; D perhaps matches TRBD1 (6 bases). The V gene's germline CDR1 is MNHNY and CDR2 SVGAGI (reference sequence). Trimming pared 8 bases from V and 7 bases from J, leaving 17 bases between. The CDR3 loop spans 13 amino acids. The CDR3 DNA reads as TGTGCCAGCTGGAGGGGGAAGATAGGTGAAGCTTTCTTT. Encoded protein: CASWRGKIGEAFF.

The chain joins TRBV7-2 to TRBJ2-3, with D possibly being TRBD1 or TRBD2 (5 bases each). Germline-derived CDR1 and CDR2 are SGHTA and FQGNSA. The V end lost 5 bases, the J end lost 0 bases, and 12 bases lay between the germline ends. The CDR3 is 15 amino acids. The CDR3 spells CASSPSWGSTDTQYF. The CDR3 region has the DNA TGTGCCAGCAGCCCCTCCTGGGGGAGCACAGATACGCAGTATTTT. The complete variable domain, with remaining parts taken from reference TRBV7-2 and TRBJ2-3, reads GAGVSQSPSNKVTEKGKDVELRCDPISGHTALYWYRQSLGQGLEFLIYFQGNSAPDKSGLPSDRFSAERTGGSVSTLTIQRTQQEDSAVYLCASSPSWGSTDTQYFGPGTRLTVL.

This clonotype was found many times. The J gene is TRBJ2-1, the V gene TRBV6-5, with TRBD1 as a possible D gene (5 bases). The germline V gene encodes CDR1 MNHEY and CDR2 SVGAGI. CDR3 length: 15 residues. V lost 0 bases and J lost 4, with 10 bases in between. CDR3 DNA sequence: TGTGCCAGCAGTTACTCTATACAGGTATACAATGAGCAGTTCTTC. This encodes CASSYSIQVYNEQFF.

In its sample, this clonotype was seen many times. This chain connects TRBV7-9 to TRBJ1-1; D unclear. Germline V gene data show CDR1 as SEHNR and CDR2 as FQNEAQ (reference sequence). This CDR3 is built from 12 residues. V was clipped by 1 base and J by 7 bases, with 7 bases between them. The CDR3 loop is CASSLGGDEAFF. As DNA, the CDR3 is TGTGCCAGCAGCTTAGGAGGTGATGAAGCTTTCTTT. Combining the CDR3 with reference TRBV7-9 and TRBJ1-1 gives the whole variable domain DTGVSQNPRHKITKRGQNVTFRCDPISEHNRLYWYRQTLGQGPEFLTYFQNEAQLEKSRLLSDRFSAERPKGSFSTLEIQRTEQGDSAMYLCASSLGGDEAFFGQGTRLTVV.

V usage is TRBV6-2 or TRBV6-3 and J usage is TRBJ1-1; TRBD1 aligns across 7 bases. Germline V gene sequence: CDR1 MNHEY, CDR2 SVGEGT. The CDR3 covers 15 residues. Trimming removed 4 bases from V and 0 bases from J; junction bases left unmatched: 5. CDR3 in DNA: TGTGCCAGCAGTTCCCTACAGGGGATGAACACTGAAGCTTTCTTT. It translates to CASSSLQGMNTEAFF.